This TCR beta chain was identified in a study of identical twins. Study results and limitations: Clonotypes of the beta chain that were abundant in cord blood carried fewer insertions (memory repertoires showed none).

In regard to this clonotype: Its antigen is undetermined.

This CDR3 comprises 15 residues. The germline V gene encodes CDR1 SGHDN and CDR2 FVKESK. After removal of 4 bases from V and 3 bases from J, the junction contained 9 bases not matched to a gene. With template switching, a universal primer site was added, and the cDNA carried unique molecular identifiers. MiXCR, applied by TCRdb to the 5' RACE reads, yields one record per CDR3 protein. The profile covers 1.5 million to 2 million distinct CDR3 sequences, with more than 30% appearing a single time and 0.27% taken by the ten largest. The chain joins TRBV14 to TRBJ2-7; TRBD1 agrees at 7 bases. The specimen was cord blood. The receptor's source is a newborn girl in good health. DNA of the CDR3: TGTGCCAGCAGCCGGTACAGGGGCGGTGGCTACGAGCAGTACTTC. This sequence encodes CASSRYRGGGYEQYF.